This TCR beta chain was identified during a study of shared clonotypes between healthy human individuals. Study donors comprised healthy, HIV-negative adults devoid of recent acute infection or vaccination. The table came from immunoSEQ multiplex PCR; TCRdb's copy has only in-frame clones and leaves some out. Altogether millions of clones are present, over 85% being singletons, with the ten largest covering about 0.39%. The germline V and J ends were trimmed by 7 bases and 5 bases, with 11 bases remaining between them. Looked up from germline, CDR1 is MDHEN and CDR2 is SYDVKM. CDR3 length equals 12 residues. About this clone: The sample contains more than one DNA sequence encoding this CDR3.

Material: naive CD4+ T cells from PBMCs. Subset described: CD45RA+ positively selected. This receptor was taken from a man aged 18 to 35 in good health. Some clones in this sample may be carry-over from other donors' samples. V is TRBV28 and J is TRBJ1-1; TRBD1 might be the D (6 bases). This CDR3 reads CASTGVRTEAFF. Written as DNA, the CDR3 is TGTGCCAGCACAGGGGTACGGACTGAAGCTTTCTTT.